This T cell receptor beta chain is drawn from a study of T cells expressing NK-cell markers. Study observations and caveats: About 1.0-7.5% of CD8+ T cells in over 5 donors belonged to dominant NKG2C+ clonotypes.

About this clonotype itself: What it binds is not known.

cDNA encoding TCR beta was synthesized via 5'RACE template switching incorporating UMIs. Reanalyzing the 5' RACE reads, TCRdb keeps one entry per CDR3 protein, without DNA. The specimen's table records a few hundred thousand distinct CDR3 sequences. The CDR3 consists of 15 residues. Specimen: blood T cells: a sorted CD56 or NKG2C T cell subset, CD4+ or CD8+ T cells, or bulk PBMC T cells (not recorded which). V and J are TRBV12-3 or TRBV12-4 and TRBJ1-1. The receptor comes from a man aged 18-70 years in good health. CDR3 sequence reads: CASSSHSGRGTEAFF.